One TCR beta chain is described in this entry. Its antigen is still unknown. These data belong to a study of shared clonotypes between healthy human individuals. General observations from the study: Sequencing depth was expected to influence donor clonotype sharing. Only blood was sampled, and tissue TCR repertoires likely differ from blood ones. The low donor count limited represented genetic and exposure-history diversity.

Produced via immunoSEQ multiplex PCR; TCRdb's table is partial and in-frame only. The data show a few hundred thousand clones, with around 80% seen just once and around 12% held by the top ten. The J segment lost 6 bases and the V segment lost 5 bases, leaving 11 bases of the junction unmatched. There are 17 residues in the CDR3. Per the germline V gene, CDR1 is SGHAT and CDR2 is FQNNGV. The genes are TRBV11-2 and TRBJ2-2, with 11 bases identical to TRBD1. Sequenced: PBMCs. This TCR was recovered from a woman aged 35 to 49 in good health. Some clones in this sample may be carry-over from other donors' samples. The CDR3 spells CASSLTRDRGIPGELFF. CDR3 nucleotide sequence: TGTGCCAGCAGCCTAACCCGGGACAGGGGGATCCCCGGGGAGCTGTTTTTT.